The 22 T cell receptor beta chains given below trace back to one sample, sequenced in a study of response to subunit inactivated influenza vaccine. In TCRdb, the RT-PCR reads were re-called with MiXCR into one record per CDR3 protein. The table includes roughly 700,000 distinct CDR3 sequences, approximately 14% detected once. The starting material was PBMCs from blood, obtained around 14 days before vaccination. Receptors were obtained from a middle-aged man who received an inactivated influenza vaccine.

V usage is TRBV20-1 and J usage is TRBJ2-2; 7 bases fit TRBD1. V trimming: 0 bases; J trimming: 0 bases; junction bases outside the gene matches: 4. Germline V gene data show CDR1 as DFQATT and CDR2 as SNEGSKA (reference sequence). CDR3 size: 16 residues. As DNA, the CDR3 is TGCAGTGCTAGAGATGGGGGACAGCCGAACACCGGGGAGCTGTTTTTT. It specifies CSARDGGQPNTGELFF.

Ten or more counts support this clonotype. The chain links TRBV27 to TRBJ1-1; TRBD1 agrees at 8 bases. The CDR3 runs to 14 residues. Germline CDR1 MNHEY, CDR2 SMNVEV (reference sequence). V lost 4 bases to trimming and J lost 5 bases; unmatched junction nucleotides: 6. The DNA of the CDR3 is TGTGCCAGCAGTTCTCAGGGGGCAGGGACTGAAGCTTTCTTT. Its protein is CASSSQGAGTEAFF.

There are a few counts of this clonotype. The J gene is TRBJ2-3, the V gene TRBV10-2; 7 nucleotides line up with TRBD2. V lost 7 bases to trimming and J lost 0 bases; unmatched junction nucleotides: 10. Germline V gives CDR1 WSHSY, CDR2 SAAADI. CDR3 length equals 16 residues. The CDR3 loop is CASKDWGGGSTDTQYF. The CDR3 DNA reads TGCGCCAGCAAGGACTGGGGGGGGGGAAGCACAGATACGCAGTATTTT.

There are a few counts of this clonotype. The chain is built from TRBV19 and TRBJ2-1; D gene uncertain. Trimming pared 3 bases from V and 6 bases from J, leaving 12 bases between. Germline assignment: CDR1 LNHDA and CDR2 SQIVND (reference sequence). The CDR3 consists of 14 residues. CDR3 residues: CASSIGRKGNEQFF. The CDR3 DNA reads TGTGCCAGTAGTATCGGCAGAAAGGGCAATGAGCAGTTCTTC.

The chain links TRBV6-1 to TRBJ1-2, with D unclear. Germline V gives CDR1 MNHNS, CDR2 SASEGT. CDR3 length equals 14 residues. The V gene lost 4 bases and the J gene lost 0 bases, with 9 bases spanning the gap. Here the CDR3 DNA reads TGTGCCAGCAGTGTTCCGGGGACTAACTATGGCTACACCTTC. Translated: CASSVPGTNYGYTF.

The chain employs TRBV4-2 and TRBJ2-5; no firm D call. This CDR3 spans 16 amino acids. The V and J ends lost 0 bases and 4 bases respectively, with 15 bases between them. Germline V gene sequence: CDR1 LGHNA, CDR2 YNFKEQ. In DNA, the CDR3 is TGTGCCAGCAGCCAAGATCCCTTTGATATCCCAGAGACCCAGTACTTC. Protein product: CASSQDPFDIPETQYF.

This clonotype was counted only a few times. This rearrangement joins TRBV20-1 to TRBJ2-1; 10 bases agree with TRBD2. The CDR3 has 14 amino acids. CDR1 is DFQATT and CDR2 is SNEGSKA in the germline V gene (reference sequence). The V gene end was trimmed by 5 bases and the J gene end by 7 bases; junction bases not matched to a gene: 8. For the CDR3, the DNA is TGCAGTGCTCCGTCTAGCGGGAGAGGGAATGAGCAGTTCTTC. Translated: CSAPSSGRGNEQFF.

The chain carries TRBV20-1 and TRBJ2-2; 12 bases match TRBD2. J lost 7 bases, V lost 3 bases, and 9 bases had no gene match. Germline CDR1 DFQATT, CDR2 SNEGSKA (reference sequence). The CDR3 has 16 amino acids. Here the CDR3 reads CSASPTSGSHGGELFF. Here the CDR3 DNA reads TGCAGTGCTAGTCCGACTAGCGGGAGCCATGGCGGGGAGCTGTTTTTT.

The V and J genes are TRBV5-1 and TRBJ1-3, with a tentative D call TRBD1 (6 bases). V shed 7 bases and J shed 2 bases, with 10 bases lying between them. The CDR3 consists of 13 residues. Germline assignment: CDR1 SGHRS and CDR2 YFSETQ. The DNA for the CDR3 is TGCGCCAGCTGGGGGCGACCTGGAAACACCATATATTTT. This translates into CASWGRPGNTIYF.

This clonotype was seen a few times. This chain links TRBV6-6 with TRBJ1-4, with 7 bases that match TRBD1. The V gene end was trimmed by 0 bases and the J gene end by 8 bases; junction bases not matched to a gene: 0. The germline gives CDR1 MNHNY, CDR2 SVGAGI (reference sequence). This CDR3 has 13 residues. The CDR3 DNA reads as TGTGCCAGCAGTTACTCGGACAGGGAAAAACTGTTTTTT. Translation: CASSYSDREKLFF.

The genes are TRBV30 and TRBJ2-7; unclear D gene. Germline lookup yields CDR1 GTSNPN and CDR2 SVGIG (reference sequence). The CDR3 totals 11 residues. Trimming shortened V by 4 bases and J by 2 bases, and 6 bases separated the two germline ends. CDR3 amino acids: CAWTRAYEQYF. The DNA of the CDR3 is TGTGCCTGGACCAGAGCCTACGAGCAGTACTTC. The full variable domain, with the rest looked up from reference TRBV30 and TRBJ2-7, is SQTIHQWPATLVQPVGSPLSLECTVEGTSNPNLYWYRQAAGRGLQLLFYSVGIGQISSEVPQNLSASRPQDRQFILSSKKLLLSDSGFYLCAWTRAYEQYFGPGTRLTVT.

Only a few counts were recorded for this clonotype. This chain uses TRBV15 with TRBJ2-2; 8 bases are shared with TRBD2. The CDR3 spans 16 residues. The germline V gene encodes CDR1 LNHNV and CDR2 YYDKDF (reference sequence). Trimming at V came to 1 base and at J to 1 base, leaving 2 bases not matched to a gene. The CDR3 reads CATSRVTSGNTGELFF. The CDR3 DNA reads TGTGCCACCAGCAGAGTTACTAGCGGGAACACCGGGGAGCTGTTTTTT. The entire variable domain, with the rest obtained from reference TRBV15 and TRBJ2-2, is as follows: DAMVIQNPRYQVTQFGKPVTLSCSQTLNHNVMYWYQQKSSQAPKLLFHYYDKDFNNEADTPDNFQSRRPNTSFCFLDIRSPGLGDTAMYLCATSRVTSGNTGELFFGEGSRLTVL.

The chain links TRBV29-1 to TRBJ2-7, with a tentative D call TRBD2 (5 bases). Trimming took off 4 bases at V and 3 bases at J, with 13 bases between the two ends. Germline CDR1 is SQVTM and CDR2 is ANQGSEA. The CDR3 consists of 13 residues. In nucleotides, the CDR3 is TGCAGCGTTGGGGCGGCAGCGGACTACGAGCAGTACTTC. Its translation: CSVGAAADYEQYF.

In this sample, this clonotype turned up a few times. This chain links TRBV4-3 with TRBJ2-7, with TRBD2 as a possible D gene (5 bases). This CDR3 is 17 amino acids long. The V gene lost 3 bases and the J gene lost 2 bases, with 20 bases spanning the gap. In germline, CDR1 is LGHNA, CDR2 YSLEER. The CDR3 protein is CASSQAFGILGAYEQYF. CDR3 sequence (DNA): TGCGCCAGCAGCCAGGCCTTCGGGATCCTTGGGGCCTACGAGCAGTACTTC.

This clonotype has a handful of counts. The chain has TRBV29-1 and TRBJ2-1; D call uncertain. The CDR3 loop spans 12 amino acids. The germline CDR1 and CDR2 sequences are SQVTM and ANQGSEA. The V gene lost 7 bases and the J gene lost 0 bases, with 7 bases spanning the gap. CDR3 sequence reads: CSAAPSYNEQFF. Here the CDR3 DNA reads TGCAGCGCCGCCCCCTCCTACAATGAGCAGTTCTTC.

This clonotype was observed a single time. The J gene is TRBJ2-7, the V gene TRBV25-1, with 11 bases lining up with TRBD2. Trimming at V came to 4 bases and at J to 9 bases, leaving 11 bases not matched to a gene. The CDR3 is made up of 15 amino acids. Germline CDR1 is MGHDK and CDR2 is SYGVNS. The CDR3 DNA reads as TGTGCCAGCAGTGTACCGGGACTAGCGGCGGGCGGGCAGTACTTC. It is translated as CASSVPGLAAGGQYF.

This chain joins TRBV6-1 and TRBJ2-3; D remains unclear. V was trimmed by 5 bases and J by 7 bases, leaving 7 bases between them. From germline, CDR1 is MNHNS and CDR2 SASEGT. The CDR3 length is 11 residues. The CDR3 DNA reads as TGTGCCAGCAGTCGACACCATACGCAGTATTTT. It yields the protein CASSRHHTQYF.

The table lists this clonotype with a few counts. The gene calls are TRBV5-1 and TRBJ2-2, with 10 nucleotides matching TRBD1. CDR1 and CDR2 (germline): SGHRS, YFSETQ. The J segment lost 4 bases and the V segment lost 4 bases, leaving 13 bases of the junction unmatched. This CDR3 is 18 amino acids long. The CDR3 nucleotides are TGCGCCAGCAGCCCCTCCCCGGGACAGGGGCCGATCACCGGGGAGCTGTTTTTT. Protein: CASSPSPGQGPITGELFF.

This clonotype has a handful of counts. The gene calls are TRBV20-1 and TRBJ2-3; no reliable D call. Trimming took 3 bases from V and 1 from J, leaving 8 bases between them. Germline values: CDR1 DFQATT, CDR2 SNEGSKA (reference sequence). The CDR3 is made up of 13 amino acids. The CDR3 region is CSARASGTDTQYF. The DNA for the CDR3 is TGCAGTGCTAGGGCCAGCGGCACAGATACGCAGTATTTT.

This clonotype has just a few counts. The chain joins TRBV7-9 to TRBJ2-4, with D perhaps matching TRBD2 (5 bases). Germline V lookup: CDR1 SEHNR, CDR2 FQNEAQ (reference sequence). The length of the CDR3 is 13 residues. V was clipped by 8 bases and J by 3 bases, with 11 bases between them. The DNA for the CDR3 is TGTGCCAGCGGTCGGGGTGGCAAAAACATTCAGTACTTC. It yields the protein CASGRGGKNIQYF.

This clonotype has only a few counts. This chain uses TRBV6-1 with TRBJ2-7; 9 positions match TRBD1. CDR1 is MNHNS and CDR2 is SASEGT in the germline V gene. The CDR3 covers 15 residues. J was trimmed by 0 bases and V by 11 bases; bases with no gene match: 11. The CDR3 is CASNTGGQSSYEQYF. DNA for the CDR3: TGTGCCTCCAACACAGGGGGCCAGAGCTCCTACGAGCAGTACTTC.

This clonotype has more than one count but fewer than ten. The V gene is TRBV4-2, the J gene TRBJ1-6; D not resolved. From germline, CDR1 is LGHNA and CDR2 YNFKEQ. Trimming removed 4 bases from V and 10 bases from J, with 11 bases in between. This CDR3 spans 13 amino acids. The CDR3 loop reads CASSPLVQSPLHF. The CDR3 DNA follows: TGTGCCAGCAGCCCCCTCGTCCAATCACCCCTCCACTTT.